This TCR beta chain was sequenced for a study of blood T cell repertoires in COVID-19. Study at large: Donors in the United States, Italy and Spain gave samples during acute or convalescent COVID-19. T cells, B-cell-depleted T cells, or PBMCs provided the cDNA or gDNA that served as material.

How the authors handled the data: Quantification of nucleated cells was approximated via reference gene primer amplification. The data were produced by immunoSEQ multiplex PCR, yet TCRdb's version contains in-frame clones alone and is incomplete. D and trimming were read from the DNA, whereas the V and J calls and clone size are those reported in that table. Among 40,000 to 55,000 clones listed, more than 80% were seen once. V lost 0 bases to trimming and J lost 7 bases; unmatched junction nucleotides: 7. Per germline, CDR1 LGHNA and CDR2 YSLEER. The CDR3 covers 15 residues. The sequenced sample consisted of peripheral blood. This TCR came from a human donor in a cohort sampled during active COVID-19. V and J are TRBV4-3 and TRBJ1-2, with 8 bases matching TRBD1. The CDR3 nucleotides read TGCGCCAGCAGCCAAGAAGTGCGACAGGGGAGTGGCTACACCTTC. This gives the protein CASSQEVRQGSGYTF.